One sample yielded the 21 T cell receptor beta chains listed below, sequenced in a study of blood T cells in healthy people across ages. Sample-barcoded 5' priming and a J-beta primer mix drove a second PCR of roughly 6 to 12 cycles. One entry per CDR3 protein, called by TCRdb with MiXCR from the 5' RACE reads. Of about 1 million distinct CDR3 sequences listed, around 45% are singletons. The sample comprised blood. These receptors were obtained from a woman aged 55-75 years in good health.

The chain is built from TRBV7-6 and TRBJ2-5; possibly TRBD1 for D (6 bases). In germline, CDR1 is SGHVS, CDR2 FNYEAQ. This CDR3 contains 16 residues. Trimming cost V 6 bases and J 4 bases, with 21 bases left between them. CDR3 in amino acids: CASSRTGHMSGETQYF. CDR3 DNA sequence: TGTGCCAGCAGTCGTACGGGACACATGTCCGGAGAGACCCAGTACTTC.

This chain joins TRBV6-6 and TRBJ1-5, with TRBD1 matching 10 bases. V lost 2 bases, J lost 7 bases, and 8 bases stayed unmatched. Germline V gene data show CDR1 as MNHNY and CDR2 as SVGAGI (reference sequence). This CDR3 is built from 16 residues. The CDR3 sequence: CASSYHLGQGGQPQHF. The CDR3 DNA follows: TGTGCCAGCAGTTACCACCTAGGACAGGGGGGACAGCCCCAGCATTTT.

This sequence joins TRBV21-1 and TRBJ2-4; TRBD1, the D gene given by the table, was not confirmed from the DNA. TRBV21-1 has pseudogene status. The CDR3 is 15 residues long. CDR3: CASSNWDISKNIQYF. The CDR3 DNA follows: TGTGCCAGCAGCAATTGGGACATCTCCAAAAACATTCAGTACTTC.

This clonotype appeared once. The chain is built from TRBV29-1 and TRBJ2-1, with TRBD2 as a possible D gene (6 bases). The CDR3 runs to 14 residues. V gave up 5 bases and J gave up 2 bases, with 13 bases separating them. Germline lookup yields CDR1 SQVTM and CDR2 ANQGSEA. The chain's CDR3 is CSVSGTRPYNEQFF. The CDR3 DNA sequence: TGCAGCGTTTCCGGGACTCGGCCCTACAATGAGCAGTTCTTC.

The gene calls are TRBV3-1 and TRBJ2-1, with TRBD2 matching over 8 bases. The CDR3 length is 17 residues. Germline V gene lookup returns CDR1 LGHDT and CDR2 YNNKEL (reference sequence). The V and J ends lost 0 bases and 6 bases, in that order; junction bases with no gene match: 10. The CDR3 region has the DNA TGTGCCAGCAGCCAAGAGGGGGGGAGCGGGAGATCCAATGAGCAGTTCTTC. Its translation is CASSQEGGSGRSNEQFF.

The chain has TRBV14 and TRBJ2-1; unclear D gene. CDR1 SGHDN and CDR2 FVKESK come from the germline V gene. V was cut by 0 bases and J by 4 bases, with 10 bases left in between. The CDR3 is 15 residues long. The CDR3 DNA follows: TGTGCCAGCAGCCAAGATGCAGCGCGGTACAATGAGCAGTTCTTC. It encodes CASSQDAARYNEQFF.

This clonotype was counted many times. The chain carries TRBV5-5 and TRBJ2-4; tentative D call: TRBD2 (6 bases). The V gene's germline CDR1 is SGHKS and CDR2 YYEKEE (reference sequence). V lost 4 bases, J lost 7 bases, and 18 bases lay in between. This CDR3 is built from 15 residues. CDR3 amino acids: CASSSGPQRLNIQYF. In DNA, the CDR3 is TGTGCCAGCAGCAGCGGGCCACAGCGTTTGAACATTCAGTACTTC.

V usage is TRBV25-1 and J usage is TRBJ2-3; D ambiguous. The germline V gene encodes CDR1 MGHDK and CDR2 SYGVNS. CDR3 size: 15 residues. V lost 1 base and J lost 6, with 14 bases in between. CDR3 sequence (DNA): TGTGCCAGCAGTGAATTGTGGCGGATTGGGGATACGCAGTATTTT. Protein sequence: CASSELWRIGDTQYF.

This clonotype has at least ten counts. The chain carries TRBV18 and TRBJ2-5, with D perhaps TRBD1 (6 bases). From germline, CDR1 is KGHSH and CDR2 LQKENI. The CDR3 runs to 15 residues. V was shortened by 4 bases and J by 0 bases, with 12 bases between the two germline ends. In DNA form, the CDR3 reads TGTGCCAGCTCACTCGGGACAAGTTACCAAGAGACCCAGTACTTC. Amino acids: CASSLGTSYQETQYF.

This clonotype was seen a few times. The CDR3 region is CSVESAGPTDTQYF. The CDR3 DNA is TGCAGCGTTGAGAGTGCAGGCCCCACAGATACGCAGTATTTT. This chain joins TRBV29-1 and TRBJ2-3, with no clear D. The CDR3 runs 14 residues. Trimming took 3 bases from V and 2 from J, leaving 12 bases between them. CDR1 SQVTM and CDR2 ANQGSEA come from the germline V gene.

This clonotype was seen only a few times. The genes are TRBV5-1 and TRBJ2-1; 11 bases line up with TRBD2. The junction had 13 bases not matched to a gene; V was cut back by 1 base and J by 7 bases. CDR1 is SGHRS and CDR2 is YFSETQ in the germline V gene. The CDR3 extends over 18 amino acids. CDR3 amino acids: CASSLSSITSGRANEQFF. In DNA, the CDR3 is TGCGCCAGCAGCTTGTCCTCAATAACTAGCGGGAGAGCAAATGAGCAGTTCTTC. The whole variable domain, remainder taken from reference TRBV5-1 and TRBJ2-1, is KAGVTQTPRYLIKTRGQQVTLSCSPISGHRSVSWYQQTPGQGLQFLFEYFSETQRNKGNFPGRFSGRQFSNSRSEMNVSTLELGDSALYLCASSLSSITSGRANEQFFGPGTRLTVL.

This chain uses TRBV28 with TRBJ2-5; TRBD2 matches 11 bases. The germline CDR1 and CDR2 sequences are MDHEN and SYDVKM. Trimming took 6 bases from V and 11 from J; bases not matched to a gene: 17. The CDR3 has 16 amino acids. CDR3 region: CASRKAVAGGLREQYF. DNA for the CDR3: TGTGCCAGCAGAAAAGCAGTAGCGGGAGGGCTGCGAGAGCAGTACTTC.

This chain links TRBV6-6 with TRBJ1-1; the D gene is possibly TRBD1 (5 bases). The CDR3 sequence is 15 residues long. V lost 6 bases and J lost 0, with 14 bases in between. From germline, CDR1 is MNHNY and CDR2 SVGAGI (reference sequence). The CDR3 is CASSRPTEMNTEAFF. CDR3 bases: TGTGCCAGCAGCCGCCCGACAGAAATGAACACTGAAGCTTTCTTT.

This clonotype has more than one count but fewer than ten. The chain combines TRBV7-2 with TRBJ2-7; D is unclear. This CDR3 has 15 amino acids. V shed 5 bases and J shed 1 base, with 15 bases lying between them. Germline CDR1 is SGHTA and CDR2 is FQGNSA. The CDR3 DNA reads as TGTGCCAGCAGCGCACCGTCCCGGGCGTCCTACGAGCAGTACTTC. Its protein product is CASSAPSRASYEQYF.

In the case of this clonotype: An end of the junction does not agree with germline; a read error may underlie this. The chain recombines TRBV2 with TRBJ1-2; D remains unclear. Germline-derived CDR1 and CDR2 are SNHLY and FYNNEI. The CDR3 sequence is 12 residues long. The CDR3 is CVSSEAPVENTF. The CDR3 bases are TGTGTCAGCAGTGAAGCCCCGGTCGAGAACACCTTC.

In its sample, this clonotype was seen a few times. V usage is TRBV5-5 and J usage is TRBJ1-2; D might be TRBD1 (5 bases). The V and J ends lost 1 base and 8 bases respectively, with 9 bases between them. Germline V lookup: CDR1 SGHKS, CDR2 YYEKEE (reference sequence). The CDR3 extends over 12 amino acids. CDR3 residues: CASSLSWDGYTF. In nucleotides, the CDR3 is TGTGCCAGCAGCTTGTCCTGGGACGGCTACACCTTC.

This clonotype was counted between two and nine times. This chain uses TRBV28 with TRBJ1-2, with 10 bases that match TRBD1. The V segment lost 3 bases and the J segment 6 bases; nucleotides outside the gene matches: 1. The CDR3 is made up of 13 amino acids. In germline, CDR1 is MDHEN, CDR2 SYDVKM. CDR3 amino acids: CASSFDRGHGYTF. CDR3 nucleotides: TGTGCCAGCAGTTTCGACAGGGGGCATGGCTACACCTTC.

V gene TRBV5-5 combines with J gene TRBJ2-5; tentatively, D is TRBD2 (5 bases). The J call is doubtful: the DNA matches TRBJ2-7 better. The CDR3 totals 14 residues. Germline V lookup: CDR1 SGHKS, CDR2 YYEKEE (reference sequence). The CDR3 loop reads CASSLVGTSDEQYF. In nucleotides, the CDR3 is TGTGCCAGCAGCTTGGTCGGCACTAGTGACGAGCAGTACTTC.

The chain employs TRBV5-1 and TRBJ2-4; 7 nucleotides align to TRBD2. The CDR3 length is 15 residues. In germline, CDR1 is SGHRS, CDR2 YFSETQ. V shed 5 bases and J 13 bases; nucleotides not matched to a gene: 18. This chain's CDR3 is CASSLSGLGVGEQYF. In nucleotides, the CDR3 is TGCGCCAGCAGTCTTTCAGGACTAGGGGTCGGGGAGCAGTACTTC.

CDR3: CSARVDRPKDEQYF. The CDR3 nucleotides read TGCAGTGCTAGAGTGGACAGGCCTAAGGACGAGCAGTACTTC. J is TRBJ2-7 and V is TRBV20-1; 7 bases are shared with TRBD1. From germline, CDR1 is DFQATT and CDR2 SNEGSKA (reference sequence). The CDR3 contains 14 residues. Germline trimming cut 1 base from V and 5 bases from J; bases unmatched to any gene: 8.

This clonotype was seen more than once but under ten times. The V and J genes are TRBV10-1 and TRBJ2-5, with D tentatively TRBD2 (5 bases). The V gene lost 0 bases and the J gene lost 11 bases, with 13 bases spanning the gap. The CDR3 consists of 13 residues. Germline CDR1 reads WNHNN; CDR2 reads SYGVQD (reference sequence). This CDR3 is CASSESGLPHQYF. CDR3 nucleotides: TGCGCCAGCAGTGAGTCAGGACTCCCGCATCAGTACTTC.